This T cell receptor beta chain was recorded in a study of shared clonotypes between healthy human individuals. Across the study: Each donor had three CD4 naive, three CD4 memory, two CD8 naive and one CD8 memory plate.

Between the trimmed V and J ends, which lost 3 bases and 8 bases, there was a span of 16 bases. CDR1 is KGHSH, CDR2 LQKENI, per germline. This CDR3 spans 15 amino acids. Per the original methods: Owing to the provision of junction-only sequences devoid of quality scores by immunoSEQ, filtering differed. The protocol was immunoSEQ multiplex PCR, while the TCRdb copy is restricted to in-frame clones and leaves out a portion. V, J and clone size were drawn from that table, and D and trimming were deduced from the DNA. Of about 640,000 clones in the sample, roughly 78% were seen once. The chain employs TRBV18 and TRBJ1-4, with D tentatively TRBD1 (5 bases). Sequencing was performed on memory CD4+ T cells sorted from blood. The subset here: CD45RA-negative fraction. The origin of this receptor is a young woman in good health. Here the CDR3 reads CASSPAAPKGEKLFF. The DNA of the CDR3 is TGTGCCAGCTCACCGGCGGCACCCAAGGGGGAAAAACTGTTTTTT.